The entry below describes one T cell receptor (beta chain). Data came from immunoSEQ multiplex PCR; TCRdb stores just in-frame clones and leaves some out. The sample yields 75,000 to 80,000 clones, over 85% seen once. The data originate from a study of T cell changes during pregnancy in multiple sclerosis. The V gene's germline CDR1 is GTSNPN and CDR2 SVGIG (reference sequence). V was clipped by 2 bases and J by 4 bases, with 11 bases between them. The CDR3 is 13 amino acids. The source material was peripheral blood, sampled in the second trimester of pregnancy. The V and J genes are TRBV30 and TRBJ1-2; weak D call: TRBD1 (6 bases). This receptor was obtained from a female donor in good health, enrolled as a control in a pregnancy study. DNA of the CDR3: TGTGCCTGGAGTCTCCAGGGGAGCTATGGCTACACCTTC. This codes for CAWSLQGSYGYTF.